These 11 T cell receptor beta chains came from one sample sequenced in a study of blood T cell repertoires in COVID-19. The data were produced by immunoSEQ multiplex PCR, yet TCRdb's version contains in-frame clones alone and is incomplete. The top ten hold more than 13% of the sample, which has roughly 70,000 clones, roughly 80% seen once. The specimen was peripheral blood. The receptors here all came from a man aged 60 to 75 with COVID-19, enrolled during active disease.

This clone was seen a handful of times. The chain combines TRBV6-5 with TRBJ2-7, with D possibly TRBD2 on 6 matching bases. V lost 11 bases and J lost 0, with 8 bases in between. The CDR3 is 11 amino acids. Germline values: CDR1 MNHEY, CDR2 SVGAGI. CDR3 DNA sequence: TGTGCCGCGGGGAGCTCCTACGAGCAGTACTTC. Protein sequence: CAAGSSYEQYF.

The gene calls are TRBV30 and TRBJ2-7, with 9 bases lining up with TRBD1. CDR1 and CDR2 from the germline V gene are GTSNPN and SVGIG (reference sequence). The CDR3 contains 14 residues. Unmatched junction bases numbered 9, after V lost 2 bases and J lost 7 bases. The CDR3 spells CAWSLGQGIHEQYF. In nucleotides, the CDR3 is TGTGCCTGGAGTTTGGGACAGGGTATACATGAGCAGTACTTC.

The J gene is TRBJ1-5, the V gene TRBV19; no firm D call. V shed 6 bases and J shed 0 bases, with 9 bases lying between them. The CDR3 spans 14 residues. Germline values: CDR1 LNHDA, CDR2 SQIVND (reference sequence). The CDR3 loop reads CASSPRSSNQPQHF. For the CDR3, the DNA is TGTGCCAGTAGCCCCCGCAGTAGCAATCAGCCCCAGCATTTT.

The rearrangement joins TRBV18 to TRBJ2-5, with D perhaps matching TRBD2 (6 bases). Trimming took off 2 bases at V and 5 bases at J, with 12 bases between the two ends. The germline V gene encodes CDR1 KGHSH and CDR2 LQKENI. The CDR3 runs to 14 residues. Here the CDR3 reads CASSPGQAGETQYF. The DNA for the CDR3 is TGTGCCAGCTCACCAGGTCAGGCGGGGGAGACCCAGTACTTC.

This clone was seen a single time. The V and J genes are TRBV7-9 and TRBJ1-4; 10 positions agree with TRBD1. The V gene's germline CDR1 is SEHNR and CDR2 FQNEAQ (reference sequence). The trim removed 8 bases at V and 7 bases at J, leaving 7 bases unmatched. The CDR3 is 14 residues long. The CDR3 protein is CASRGQGGGEKLFF. The CDR3 DNA reads TGTGCCAGCCGCGGACAGGGGGGCGGTGAAAAACTGTTTTTT.

This clone was counted a few times. The chain uses TRBV7-9 and TRBJ1-3; D gene unclear. Germline V gene lookup returns CDR1 SEHNR and CDR2 FQNEAQ (reference sequence). The CDR3 spans 17 residues. V was cut by 5 bases and J by 0 bases, with 17 bases left in between. CDR3 nucleotides: TGTGCCAGCAGCCCACCCAATAGGCGGCTCTCTGGAAACACCATATATTTT. Its translation is CASSPPNRRLSGNTIYF.

The V and J genes are TRBV28 and TRBJ1-1; tentatively, D is TRBD1 (6 bases). V was clipped by 3 bases and J by 10 bases, with 15 bases between them. The CDR3 contains 13 residues. Germline V CDR1 and CDR2: MDHEN, SYDVKM. This CDR3 is CASSFVSGVGAFF. CDR3 in DNA: TGTGCCAGCAGTTTCGTCTCAGGGGTAGGAGCTTTCTTT.

The chain uses TRBV6-5 and TRBJ1-6; no clear D gene. Germline V CDR1 and CDR2: MNHEY, SVGAGI. V dropped 8 bases and J dropped 5 bases, with 4 bases sitting between them. The length of the CDR3 is 11 residues. In nucleotides, the CDR3 is TGTGCCAGCGGAGATAATTCACCCCTCCACTTT. The encoded protein is CASGDNSPLHF.

Concerning this clone itself: A much larger clonotype is one base distant, so this may be a read error. Other DNA sequences in this sample translate to the same CDR3. The chain has TRBV24-1 and TRBJ2-1; 8 positions match TRBD2. This CDR3 has 16 amino acids. Per germline, CDR1 KGHDR and CDR2 SFDVKD. DNA for the CDR3: TGTGCCACCAGTGATTTGACCCTAGCGGGTATCCATGAGCAATTCTTC. It encodes CATSDLTLAGIHEQFF.

The V call is TRBV11-2, the J call TRBJ1-5; D is undetermined. Germline V gives CDR1 SGHAT, CDR2 FQNNGV. The CDR3 extends over 12 amino acids. Trimming removed 1 base at V and 7 bases at J, with 5 bases between. This chain's CDR3 is CASSLAGQPQHF. The CDR3 DNA reads as TGTGCCAGCAGCTTAGCGGGACAGCCCCAGCATTTT.

The sample holds one count of this clone. The chain carries TRBV19 and TRBJ2-7; D is perhaps TRBD1 (6 bases). V was shortened by 3 bases and J by 3 bases, with 12 bases between the two germline ends. The length of the CDR3 is 14 residues. CDR1 is LNHDA, CDR2 SQIVND, per germline (reference sequence). This CDR3 is CASSIRDTGYEQYF. The CDR3, as DNA: TGTGCCAGTAGTATCCGGGACACGGGCTACGAGCAGTACTTC.